The TCR beta chain described here comes from a study of blood T cell repertoires in COVID-19. Study-level background: The analysed material was cDNA or gDNA that came from T cells, B-cell-depleted T cells, or PBMCs.

The germline V gene encodes CDR1 ENHRY and CDR2 SYGVKD. V shed 4 bases, J shed 1 base, and the junction held 4 bases outside the gene matches. The CDR3 runs 16 residues. Sequencing was performed with immunoSEQ multiplex PCR; in TCRdb, only in-frame clones are kept and a portion is missing. This table holds about 260,000 clones, roughly 79% found once. The receptor was derived from a woman older than 75 with acute or convalescent COVID-19. The chain has TRBV10-3 and TRBJ2-3; 11 bases align to TRBD2. Sequenced sample: peripheral blood. The CDR3, as DNA: TGTGCCATCAGTGCGAAGACTAGCGGGGGCACAGATACGCAGTATTTT. Its protein product is CAISAKTSGGTDTQYF.